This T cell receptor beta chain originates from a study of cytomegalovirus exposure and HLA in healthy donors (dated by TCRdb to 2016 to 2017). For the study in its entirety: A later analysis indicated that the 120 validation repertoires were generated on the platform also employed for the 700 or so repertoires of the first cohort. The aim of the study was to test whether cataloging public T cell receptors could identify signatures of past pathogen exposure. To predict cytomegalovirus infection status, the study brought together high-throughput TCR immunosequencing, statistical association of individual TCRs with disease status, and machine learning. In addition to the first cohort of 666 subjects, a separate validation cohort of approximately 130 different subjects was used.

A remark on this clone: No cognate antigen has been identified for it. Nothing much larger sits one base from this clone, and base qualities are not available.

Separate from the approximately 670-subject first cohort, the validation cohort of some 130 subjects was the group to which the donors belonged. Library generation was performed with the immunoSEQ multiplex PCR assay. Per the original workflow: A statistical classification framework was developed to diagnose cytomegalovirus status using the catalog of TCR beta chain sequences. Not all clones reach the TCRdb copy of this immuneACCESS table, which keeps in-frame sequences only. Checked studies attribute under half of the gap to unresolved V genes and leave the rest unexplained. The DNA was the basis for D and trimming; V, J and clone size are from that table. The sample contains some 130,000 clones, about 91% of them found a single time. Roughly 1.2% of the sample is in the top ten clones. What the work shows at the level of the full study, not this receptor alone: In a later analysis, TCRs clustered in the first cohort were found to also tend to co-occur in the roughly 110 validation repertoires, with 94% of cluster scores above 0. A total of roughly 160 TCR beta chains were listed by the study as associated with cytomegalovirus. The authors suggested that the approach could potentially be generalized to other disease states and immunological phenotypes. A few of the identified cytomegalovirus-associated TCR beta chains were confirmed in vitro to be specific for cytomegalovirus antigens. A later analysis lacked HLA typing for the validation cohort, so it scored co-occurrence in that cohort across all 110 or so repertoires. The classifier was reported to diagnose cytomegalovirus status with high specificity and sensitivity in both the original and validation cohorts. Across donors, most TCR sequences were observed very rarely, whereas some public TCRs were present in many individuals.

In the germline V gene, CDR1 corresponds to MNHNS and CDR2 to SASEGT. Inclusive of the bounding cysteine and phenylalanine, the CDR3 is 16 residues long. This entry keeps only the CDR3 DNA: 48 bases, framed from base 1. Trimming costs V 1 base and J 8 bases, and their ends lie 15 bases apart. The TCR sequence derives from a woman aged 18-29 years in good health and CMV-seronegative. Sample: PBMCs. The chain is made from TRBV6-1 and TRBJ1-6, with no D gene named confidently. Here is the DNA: TGTGCCAGCAGTGAAGGTATATGGGGAGGCGATTCACCCCTCCACTTT. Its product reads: CASSEGIWGGDSPLHF.